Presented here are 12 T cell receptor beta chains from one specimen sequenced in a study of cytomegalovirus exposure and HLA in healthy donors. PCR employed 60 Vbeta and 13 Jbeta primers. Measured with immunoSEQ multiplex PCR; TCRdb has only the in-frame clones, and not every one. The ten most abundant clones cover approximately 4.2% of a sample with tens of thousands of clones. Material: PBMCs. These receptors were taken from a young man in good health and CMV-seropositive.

CDR3 coding DNA: TGTGCCAGCTCACAGGACAGGGGGAATGAAAAACTGTTTTTT. This codes for CASSQDRGNEKLFF. The chain has TRBV18 and TRBJ1-4; 10 nucleotides match TRBD1. The trim removed 4 bases at V and 5 bases at J, leaving 1 base unmatched. CDR1 is KGHSH and CDR2 is LQKENI in the germline V gene. The CDR3 loop spans 14 amino acids.

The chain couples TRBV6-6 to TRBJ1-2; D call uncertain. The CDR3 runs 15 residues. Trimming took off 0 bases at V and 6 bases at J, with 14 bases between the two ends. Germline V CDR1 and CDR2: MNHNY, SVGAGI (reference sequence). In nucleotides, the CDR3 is TGTGCCAGCAGTTACTCTACACGAGCTCGGGATGGCTACACCTTC. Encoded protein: CASSYSTRARDGYTF.

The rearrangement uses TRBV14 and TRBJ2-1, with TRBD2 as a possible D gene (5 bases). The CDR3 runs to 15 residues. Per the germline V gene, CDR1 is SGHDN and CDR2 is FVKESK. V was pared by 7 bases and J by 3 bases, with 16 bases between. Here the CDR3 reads CASTERAHRYNEQFF. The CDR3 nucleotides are TGTGCCAGCACCGAGAGGGCACATCGCTACAATGAGCAGTTCTTC.

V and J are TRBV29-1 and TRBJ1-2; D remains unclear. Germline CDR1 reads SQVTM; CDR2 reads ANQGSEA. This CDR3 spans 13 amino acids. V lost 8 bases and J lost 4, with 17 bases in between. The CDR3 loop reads CSTIPRLGYGYTF. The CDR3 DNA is TGCAGCACGATACCCAGGCTCGGCTATGGCTACACCTTC.

CDR3 region: CASSPTRRRSGYTF. In DNA form, the CDR3 reads TGTGCCAGCAGCCCAACTCGGAGGAGGTCTGGCTACACCTTC. V is TRBV28 and J is TRBJ1-2; D unclear. The CDR3 covers 14 residues. The germline gives CDR1 MDHEN, CDR2 SYDVKM. Trimming shortened V by 6 bases and J by 7 bases, and 18 bases separated the two germline ends.

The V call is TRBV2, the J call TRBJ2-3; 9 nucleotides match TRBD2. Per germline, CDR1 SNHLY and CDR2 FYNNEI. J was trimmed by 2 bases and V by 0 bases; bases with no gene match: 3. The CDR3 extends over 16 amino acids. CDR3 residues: CASSEAASGDTDTQYF. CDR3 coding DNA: TGTGCCAGCAGTGAAGCGGCTAGCGGGGACACAGATACGCAGTATTTT.

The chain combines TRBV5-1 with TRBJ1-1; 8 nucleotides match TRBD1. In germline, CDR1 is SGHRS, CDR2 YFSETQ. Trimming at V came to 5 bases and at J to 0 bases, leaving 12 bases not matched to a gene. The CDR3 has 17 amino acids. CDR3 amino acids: CASRTWDRSTMNTEAFF. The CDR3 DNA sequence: TGCGCCAGCAGAACTTGGGACAGGTCCACAATGAACACTGAAGCTTTCTTT.

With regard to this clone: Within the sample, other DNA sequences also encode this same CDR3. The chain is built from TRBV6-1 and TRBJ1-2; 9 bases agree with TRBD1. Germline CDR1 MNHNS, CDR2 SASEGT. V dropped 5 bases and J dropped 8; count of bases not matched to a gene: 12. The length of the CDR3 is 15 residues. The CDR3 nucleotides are TGTGCCAGCAGTCAGAGCGTACAGGGGGCTGTAGGCTACACCTTC. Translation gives CASSQSVQGAVGYTF.

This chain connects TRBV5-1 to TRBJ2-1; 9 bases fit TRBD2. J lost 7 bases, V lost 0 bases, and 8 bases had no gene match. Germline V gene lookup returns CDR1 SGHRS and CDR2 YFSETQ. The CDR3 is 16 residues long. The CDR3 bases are TGCGCCAGCAGCTTGGATTCCGCGGGAGGGCCAAATGAGCAGTTCTTC. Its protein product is CASSLDSAGGPNEQFF. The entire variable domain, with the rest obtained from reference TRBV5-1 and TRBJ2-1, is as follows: KAGVTQTPRYLIKTRGQQVTLSCSPISGHRSVSWYQQTPGQGLQFLFEYFSETQRNKGNFPGRFSGRQFSNSRSEMNVSTLELGDSALYLCASSLDSAGGPNEQFFGPGTRLTVL.

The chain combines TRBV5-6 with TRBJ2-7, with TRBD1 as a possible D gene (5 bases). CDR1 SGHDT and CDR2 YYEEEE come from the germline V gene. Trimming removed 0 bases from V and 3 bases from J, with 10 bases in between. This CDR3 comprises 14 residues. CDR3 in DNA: TGTGCCAGCAGCTTGGCACAGGAGCACTACGAGCAGTACTTC. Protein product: CASSLAQEHYEQYF. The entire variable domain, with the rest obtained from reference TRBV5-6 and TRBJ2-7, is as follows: DAGVTQSPTHLIKTRGQQVTLRCSPKSGHDTVSWYQQALGQGPQFIFQYYEEEERQRGNFPDRFSGHQFPNYSSELNVNALLLGDSALYLCASSLAQEHYEQYFGPGTRLTVT.

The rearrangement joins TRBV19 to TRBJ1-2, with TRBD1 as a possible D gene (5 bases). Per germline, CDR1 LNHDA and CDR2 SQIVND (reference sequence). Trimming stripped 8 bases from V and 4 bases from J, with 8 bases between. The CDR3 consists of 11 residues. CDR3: CASSGFYGYTF. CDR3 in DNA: TGTGCCAGTTCAGGGTTCTATGGCTACACCTTC.

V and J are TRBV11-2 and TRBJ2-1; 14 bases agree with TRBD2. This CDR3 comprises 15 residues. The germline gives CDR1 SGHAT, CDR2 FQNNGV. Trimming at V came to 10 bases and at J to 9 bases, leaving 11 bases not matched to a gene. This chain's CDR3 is CATGPGLAGDGEQFF. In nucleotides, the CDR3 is TGTGCCACCGGACCGGGACTAGCGGGAGATGGTGAGCAGTTCTTC.